This is a list of T cell receptor beta chains from one sample in a study of metastatic and nonmetastatic thyroid tumors. From the PCR reads, TCRdb re-called clones with MiXCR. The table includes approximately 70,000 clones, 4% to 4.5% detected once. Sequencing was carried out using blood. All receptors derive from a female donor with papillary thyroid cancer or a benign thyroid nodule (not recorded which). Some clones in this sample may be carry-over from other donors' samples. Each CDR3 is given with its conserved first and last residue. The order of the fields is D gene, V gene, clone size, J gene, CDR3 DNA, CDR3 protein. The D gene is left open where the match is weak. Clone size appears in some rows only: once, few, many, or a class for an expanded clone.

D gene: TRBD2; V gene: TRBV20-1; clone size: few; J gene: TRBJ2-2; CDR3 DNA: TGCAGTGCTAGACTAGCGGGAGACACCGGGGAGCTGTTTTTT; CDR3 protein: CSARLAGDTGELFF
D gene: TRBD2; V gene: TRBV19; clone size: many; J gene: TRBJ2-7; CDR3 DNA: TGTGCCAGTAGTCGGACTAGCGGGCCCTCCTACGAGCAGTACTTC; CDR3 protein: CASSRTSGPSYEQYF
D gene: .; V gene: TRBV28; clone size: few; J gene: TRBJ1-1; CDR3 DNA: TGTGCCAGCATTCCTCCGTGGTGGACTGGAGCTTTCTTT; CDR3 protein: CASIPPWWTGAFF
D gene: .; V gene: TRBV19; clone size: many; J gene: TRBJ1-5; CDR3 DNA: TGTGCCAGTAGTTACAAGGGATATAGCAATCAGCCCCAGCATTTT; CDR3 protein: CASSYKGYSNQPQHF
D gene: .; V gene: TRBV20-1; clone size: many; J gene: TRBJ2-5; CDR3 DNA: TGCAGTGCTAGAGATACGGGGGAGACCCAGTACTTC; CDR3 protein: CSARDTGETQYF
D gene: .; V gene: TRBV11-2; clone size: many; J gene: TRBJ2-1; CDR3 DNA: TGTGCCAGCAGCTTAGACCGCAGGAGTGAGCAGTTCTTC; CDR3 protein: CASSLDRRSEQFF
D gene: .; V gene: TRBV27; clone size: many; J gene: TRBJ1-5; CDR3 DNA: TGTGCCAGCAGTTTCGTTTCGCAGGGGCGCAATCAGCCCCAGCATTTT; CDR3 protein: CASSFVSQGRNQPQHF
D gene: TRBD2; V gene: TRBV2; clone size: many; J gene: TRBJ2-7; CDR3 DNA: TGTGCCACACAACGGACTAGCGGGTCCTCCTACGAGCAGTACTTC; CDR3 protein: CATQRTSGSSYEQYF
D gene: TRBD2; V gene: TRBV6-4; clone size: many; J gene: TRBJ2-2; CDR3 DNA: TGTGCCAGCTCAAAGTGGGGGGGAGCGAACACCGGGGAGCTGTCTTTT; CDR3 protein: CASSKWGGANTGELSF
D gene: .; V gene: TRBV28; clone size: many; J gene: TRBJ1-1; CDR3 DNA: TGTGCCAGCATTCCTCCGGGGTGGACTGAAGCTTTCTTT; CDR3 protein: CASIPPGWTEAFF
D gene: .; V gene: TRBV20-1; clone size: many; J gene: TRBJ2-3; CDR3 DNA: TGCAGTGCCTATATGGACGTCACAGATACGCAGTATTTT; CDR3 protein: CSAYMDVTDTQYF
D gene: .; V gene: TRBV20-1; clone size: many; J gene: TRBJ1-1; CDR3 DNA: TGCAGTGCTAGAGATCCAGTGAACACTGAAGCTTTCTTT; CDR3 protein: CSARDPVNTEAFF
D gene: TRBD2; V gene: TRBV6-1; clone size: few; J gene: TRBJ2-2; CDR3 DNA: TGTGCCAGCAGCGTAGATGGGAGGGTGAACACCGGGGAGCTGTTTTTT; CDR3 protein: CASSVDGRVNTGELFF
D gene: .; V gene: TRBV4-1; clone size: .; J gene: TRBJ2-3; CDR3 DNA: TGCGCCAGCAGCCAAATGGAGCGTTGTCAGTGTCCGGCGGCAAAAACCGACACAGATACGCAGTATTTT; CDR3 protein: CASSQMERCQCPAAKTDTDTQYF
D gene: .; V gene: TRBV20-1; clone size: many; J gene: TRBJ2-5; CDR3 DNA: TGCAGTGCTCGGTCAGGGAAGGGCCAAGAGACCCAGTACTTC; CDR3 protein: CSARSGKGQETQYF
D gene: TRBD2; V gene: TRBV3-1; clone size: many; J gene: TRBJ2-1; CDR3 DNA: TGTGCCAGCAGCCCTGCGATAGCGGGAGTGTCCTACAATGAGCAGTTCTTC; CDR3 protein: CASSPAIAGVSYNEQFF
D gene: TRBD2; V gene: TRBV20-1; clone size: .; J gene: TRBJ2-7; CDR3 DNA: TGCAGTGCTATTCCTAGCGGGACCGAGCAGTACTTC; CDR3 protein: CSAIPSGTEQYF
D gene: .; V gene: TRBV2; clone size: many; J gene: TRBJ2-1; CDR3 DNA: TGTGCCAGCAGTAGGGGTTCCTACAATGAGCAGTTCTTC; CDR3 protein: CASSRGSYNEQFF
D gene: TRBD1; V gene: TRBV20-1; clone size: many; J gene: TRBJ1-5; CDR3 DNA: TGCAGTGCTAGAGATAGACAGGGCGGACAGCCCCAGCATTTT; CDR3 protein: CSARDRQGGQPQHF